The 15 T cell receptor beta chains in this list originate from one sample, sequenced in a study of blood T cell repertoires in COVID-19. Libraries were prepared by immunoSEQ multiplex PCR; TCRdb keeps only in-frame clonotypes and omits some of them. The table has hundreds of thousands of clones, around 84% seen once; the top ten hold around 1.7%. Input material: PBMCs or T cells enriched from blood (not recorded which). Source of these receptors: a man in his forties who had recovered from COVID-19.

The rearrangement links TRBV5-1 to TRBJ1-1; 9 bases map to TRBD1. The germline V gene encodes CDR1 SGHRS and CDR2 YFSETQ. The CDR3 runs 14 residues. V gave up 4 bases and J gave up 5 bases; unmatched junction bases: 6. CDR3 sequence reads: CASSPWTGATEAFF. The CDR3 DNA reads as TGCGCCAGCAGCCCCTGGACAGGGGCAACTGAAGCTTTCTTT.

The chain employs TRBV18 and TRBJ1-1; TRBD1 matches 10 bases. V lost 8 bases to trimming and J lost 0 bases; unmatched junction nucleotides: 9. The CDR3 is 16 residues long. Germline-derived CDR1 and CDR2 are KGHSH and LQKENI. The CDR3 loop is CASRPGQGSLNTEAFF. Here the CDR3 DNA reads TGTGCCAGCCGTCCGGGACAGGGGTCCTTGAACACTGAAGCTTTCTTT.

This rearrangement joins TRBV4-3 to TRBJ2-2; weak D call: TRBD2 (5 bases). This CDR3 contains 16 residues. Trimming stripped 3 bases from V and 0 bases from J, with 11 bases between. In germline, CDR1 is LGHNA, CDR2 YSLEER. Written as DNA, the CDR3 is TGCGCCAGCAGCCAGCCTGACGGGACGAACACCGGGGAGCTGTTTTTT. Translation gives CASSQPDGTNTGELFF.

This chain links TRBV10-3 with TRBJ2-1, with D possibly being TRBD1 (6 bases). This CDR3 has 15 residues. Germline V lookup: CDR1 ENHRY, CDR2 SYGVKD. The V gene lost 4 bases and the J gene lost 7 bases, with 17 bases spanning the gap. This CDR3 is CAISGMTGAKNEQFF. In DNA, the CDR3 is TGTGCCATCAGTGGGATGACAGGAGCTAAGAATGAGCAGTTCTTC.

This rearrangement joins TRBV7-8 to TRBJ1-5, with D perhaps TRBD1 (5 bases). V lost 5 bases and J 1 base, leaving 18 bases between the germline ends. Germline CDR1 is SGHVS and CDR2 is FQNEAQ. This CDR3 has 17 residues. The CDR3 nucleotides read TGTGCCAGCAGCCATGACCCTGCGGGGGGGAGCAATCAGCCCCAGCATTTT. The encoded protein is CASSHDPAGGSNQPQHF.

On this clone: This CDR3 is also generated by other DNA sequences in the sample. The CDR3 here is CASSRLAGPTDTQYF. The CDR3 DNA is TGTGCCAGCAGTCGCCTAGCGGGCCCCACAGATACGCAGTATTTT. The chain links TRBV6-2 or TRBV6-3 to TRBJ2-3; TRBD2 matches at 8 bases. Trimming cost V 5 bases and J 2 bases; bases outside gene matches: 6. CDR3 length: 15 residues. CDR1 is MNHEY, CDR2 SVGEGT, per germline.

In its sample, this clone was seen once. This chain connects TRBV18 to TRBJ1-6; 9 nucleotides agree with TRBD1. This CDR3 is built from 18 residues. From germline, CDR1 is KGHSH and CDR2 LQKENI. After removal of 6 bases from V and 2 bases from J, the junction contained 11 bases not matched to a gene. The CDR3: CASSIMGQGDTYNSPLHF. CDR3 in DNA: TGTGCCAGCTCCATCATGGGACAGGGTGACACCTATAATTCACCCCTCCACTTT.

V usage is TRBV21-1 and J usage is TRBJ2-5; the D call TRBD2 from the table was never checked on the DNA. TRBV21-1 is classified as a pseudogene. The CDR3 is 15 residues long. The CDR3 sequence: CASSRTIAGGETQYF. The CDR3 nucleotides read TGTGCCAGCAGCAGAACAATAGCGGGGGGTGAGACCCAGTACTTC.

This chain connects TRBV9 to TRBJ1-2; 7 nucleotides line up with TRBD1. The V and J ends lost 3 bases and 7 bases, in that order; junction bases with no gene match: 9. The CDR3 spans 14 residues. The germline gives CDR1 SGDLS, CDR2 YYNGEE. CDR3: CASSDDREISGYTF. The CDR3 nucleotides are TGTGCCAGCAGCGACGACAGGGAAATCTCTGGCTACACCTTC. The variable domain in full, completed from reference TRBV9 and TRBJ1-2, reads DSGVTQTPKHLITATGQRVTLRCSPRSGDLSVYWYQQSLDQGLQFLIQYYNGEERAKGNILERFSAQQFPDLHSELNLSSLELGDSALYFCASSDDREISGYTFGSGTRLTVV.

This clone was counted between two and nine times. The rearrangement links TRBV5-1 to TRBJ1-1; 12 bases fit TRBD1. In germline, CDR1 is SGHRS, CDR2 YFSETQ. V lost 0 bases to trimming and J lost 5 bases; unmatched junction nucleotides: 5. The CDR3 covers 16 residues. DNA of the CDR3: TGCGCCAGCAGCTTGGGGGACAGGGGGCTGTGGACTGAAGCTTTCTTT. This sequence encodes CASSLGDRGLWTEAFF.

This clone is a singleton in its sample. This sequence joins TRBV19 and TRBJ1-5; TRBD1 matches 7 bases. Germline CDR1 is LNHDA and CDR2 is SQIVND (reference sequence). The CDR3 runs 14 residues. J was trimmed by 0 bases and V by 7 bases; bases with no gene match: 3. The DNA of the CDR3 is TGTGCCAGTACGGGACAGACTAGCAATCAGCCCCAGCATTTT. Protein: CASTGQTSNQPQHF.

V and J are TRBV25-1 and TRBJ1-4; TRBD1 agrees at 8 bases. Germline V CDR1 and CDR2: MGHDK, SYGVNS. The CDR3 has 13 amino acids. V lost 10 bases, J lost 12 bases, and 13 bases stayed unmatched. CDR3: CATATGARAELFF. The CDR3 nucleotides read TGTGCCACCGCGACAGGGGCGCGCGCGGAACTGTTTTTT.

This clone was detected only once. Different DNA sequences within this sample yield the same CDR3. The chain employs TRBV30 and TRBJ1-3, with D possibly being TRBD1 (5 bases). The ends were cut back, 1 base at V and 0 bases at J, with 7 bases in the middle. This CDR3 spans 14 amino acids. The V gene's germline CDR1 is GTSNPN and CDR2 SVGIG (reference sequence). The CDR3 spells CAWSAGGSGNTIYF. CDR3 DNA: TGTGCCTGGAGTGCCGGGGGCTCTGGAAACACCATATATTTT. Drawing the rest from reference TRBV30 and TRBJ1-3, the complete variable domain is SQTIHQWPATLVQPVGSPLSLECTVEGTSNPNLYWYRQAAGRGLQLLFYSVGIGQISSEVPQNLSASRPQDRQFILSSKKLLLSDSGFYLCAWSAGGSGNTIYFGEGSWLTVV.

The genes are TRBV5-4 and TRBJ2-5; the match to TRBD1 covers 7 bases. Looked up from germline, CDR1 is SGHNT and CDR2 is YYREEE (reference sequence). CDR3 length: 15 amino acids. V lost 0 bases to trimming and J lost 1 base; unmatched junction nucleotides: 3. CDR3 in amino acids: CASSLDPGGQETQYF. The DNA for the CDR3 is TGTGCCAGCAGCTTGGACCCAGGGGGCCAAGAGACCCAGTACTTC. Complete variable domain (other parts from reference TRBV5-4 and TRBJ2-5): ETGVTQSPTHLIKTRGQQVTLRCSSQSGHNTVSWYQQALGQGPQFIFQYYREEENGRGNFPPRFSGLQFPNYSSELNVNALELDDSALYLCASSLDPGGQETQYFGPGTRLLVL.

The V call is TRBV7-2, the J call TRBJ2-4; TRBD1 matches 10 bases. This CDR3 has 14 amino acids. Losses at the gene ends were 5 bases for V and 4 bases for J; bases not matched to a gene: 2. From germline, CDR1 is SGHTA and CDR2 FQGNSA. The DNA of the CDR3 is TGTGCCAGCAGCCCGGGACAGGGGAAAAACATTCAGTACTTC. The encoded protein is CASSPGQGKNIQYF.